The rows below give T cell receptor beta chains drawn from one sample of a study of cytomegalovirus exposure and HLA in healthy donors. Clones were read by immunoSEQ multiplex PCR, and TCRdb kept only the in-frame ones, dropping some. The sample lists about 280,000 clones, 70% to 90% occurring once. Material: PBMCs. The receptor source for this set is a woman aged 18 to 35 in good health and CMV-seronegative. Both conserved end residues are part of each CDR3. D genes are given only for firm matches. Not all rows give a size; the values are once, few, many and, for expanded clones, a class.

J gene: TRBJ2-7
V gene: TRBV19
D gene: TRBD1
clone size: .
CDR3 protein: CANSGTGRADGSYEQYF
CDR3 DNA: TGTGCCAACTCCGGGACAGGGCGCGCGGATGGCAGCTACGAGCAGTACTTC

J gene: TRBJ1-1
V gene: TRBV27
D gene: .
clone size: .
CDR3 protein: CASSLLGESMNTEAFF
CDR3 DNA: TGTGCCAGCAGTTTATTGGGAGAGTCCATGAACACTGAAGCTTTCTTT

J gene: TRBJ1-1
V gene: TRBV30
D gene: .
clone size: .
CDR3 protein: CAWSATGTEAFF
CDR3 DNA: TGTGCCTGGAGCGCGACAGGCACTGAAGCTTTCTTT

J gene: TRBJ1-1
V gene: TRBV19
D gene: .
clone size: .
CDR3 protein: CASSVNWGGNTEAFF
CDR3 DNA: TGTGCCAGCTCCGTTAATTGGGGAGGGAACACTGAAGCTTTCTTT

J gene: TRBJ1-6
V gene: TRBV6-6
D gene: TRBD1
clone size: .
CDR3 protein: CASSYGTGKNSPLHF
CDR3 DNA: TGTGCCAGCAGTTACGGGACAGGGAAGAATTCACCCCTCCACTTT

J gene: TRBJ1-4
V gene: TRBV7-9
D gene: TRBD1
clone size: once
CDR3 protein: CASSKPRDRDMEKLFF
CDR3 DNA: TGTGCCAGCTCCAAGCCTCGGGACAGAGATATGGAAAAACTGTTTTTT

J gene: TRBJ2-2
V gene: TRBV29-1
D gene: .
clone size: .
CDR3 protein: CSVGELGGALTGELFF
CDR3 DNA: TGCAGCGTTGGGGAGTTGGGGGGGGCCTTGACCGGGGAGCTGTTTTTT

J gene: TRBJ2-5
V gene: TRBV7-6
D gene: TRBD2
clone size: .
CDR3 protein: CASSLRGRRAGGQETQYF
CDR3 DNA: TGTGCCAGCAGCTTAAGGGGGCGGCGCGCGGGGGGGCAAGAGACCCAGTACTTC

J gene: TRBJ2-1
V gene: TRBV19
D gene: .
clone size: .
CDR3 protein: CASSYSNNEQFF
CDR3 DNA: TGTGCCAGTAGTTACAGTAACAATGAGCAGTTCTTC

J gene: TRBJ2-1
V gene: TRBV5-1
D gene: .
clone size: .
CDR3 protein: CASSFYEGARLDRTYNEQFF
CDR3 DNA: TGCGCCAGCAGCTTCTACGAGGGAGCACGACTAGACCGGACTTACAATGAGCAGTTCTTC

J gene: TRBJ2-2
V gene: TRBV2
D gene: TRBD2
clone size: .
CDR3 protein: CASSEAPSGGRPGELFF
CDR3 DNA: TGTGCCAGCAGTGAAGCGCCTAGCGGGGGTAGACCCGGGGAGCTGTTTTTT

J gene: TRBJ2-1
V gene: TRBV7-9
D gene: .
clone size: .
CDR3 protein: CASSPTGKLGVDEQFF
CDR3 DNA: TGTGCCAGCAGCCCTACAGGGAAATTGGGAGTTGATGAGCAGTTCTTC

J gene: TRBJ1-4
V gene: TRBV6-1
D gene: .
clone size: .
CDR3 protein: CASSEWADEKLFF
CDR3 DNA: TGTGCCAGCAGTGAATGGGCAGATGAAAAACTGTTTTTT

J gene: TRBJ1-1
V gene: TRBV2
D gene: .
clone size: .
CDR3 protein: CASKRGKEAFF
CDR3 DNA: TGTGCCAGCAAAAGGGGCAAAGAAGCTTTCTTT

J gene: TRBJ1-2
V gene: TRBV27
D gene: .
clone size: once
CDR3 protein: CASSFSGHNYGYTF
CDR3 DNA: TGTGCCAGCAGCTTTTCCGGACACAACTATGGCTACACCTTC

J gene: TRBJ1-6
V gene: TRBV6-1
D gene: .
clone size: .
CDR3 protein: CASSEDTAAWNNSPLHF
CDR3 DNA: TGTGCCAGCAGTGAAGATACCGCGGCTTGGAATAATTCACCCCTCCACTTT

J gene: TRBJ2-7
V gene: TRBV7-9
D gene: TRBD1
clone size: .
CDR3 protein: CSSSPGTGITYEQYF
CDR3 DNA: TGTTCCAGCAGCCCCGGGACAGGGATAACCTACGAGCAGTACTTC

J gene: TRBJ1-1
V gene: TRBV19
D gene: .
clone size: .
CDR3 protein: CATARGQNTEAFF
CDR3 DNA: TGTGCCACTGCCCGGGGACAGAACACTGAAGCTTTCTTT

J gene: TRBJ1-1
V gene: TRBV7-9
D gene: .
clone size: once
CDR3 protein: CASSLAVQEAFF
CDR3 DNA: TGTGCCAGCAGCTTAGCGGTTCAGGAAGCTTTCTTT

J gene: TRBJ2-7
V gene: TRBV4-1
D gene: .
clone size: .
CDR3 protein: CASSQDRGKDEQYF
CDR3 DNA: TGCGCCAGCAGCCAAGATCGGGGTAAGGACGAGCAGTACTTC

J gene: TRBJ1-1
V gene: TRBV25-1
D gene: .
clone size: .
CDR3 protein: CASSTTMGGGGTEAFF
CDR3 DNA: TGTGCCAGCAGTACCACGATGGGGGGGGGCGGGACTGAAGCTTTCTTT

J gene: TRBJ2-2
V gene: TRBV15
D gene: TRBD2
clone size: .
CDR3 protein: CATSRGGGLPGELFF
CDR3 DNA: TGTGCCACCAGCAGAGGTGGGGGACTACCCGGGGAGCTGTTTTTT

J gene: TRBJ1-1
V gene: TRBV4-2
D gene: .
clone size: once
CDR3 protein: CASSQDIGGLNTEAFF
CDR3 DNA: TGTGCCAGCAGCCAAGATATCGGAGGGTTGAACACTGAAGCTTTCTTT

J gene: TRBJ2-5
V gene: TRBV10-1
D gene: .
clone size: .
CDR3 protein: CASSRGRQGGQETQYF
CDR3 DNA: TGCGCCAGCAGTCGGGGCCGGCAGGGGGGCCAAGAGACCCAGTACTTC

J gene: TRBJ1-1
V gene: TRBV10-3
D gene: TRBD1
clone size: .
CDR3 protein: CAAGSSQGSYTEAFF
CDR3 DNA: TGTGCCGCAGGTTCCTCACAGGGGTCATACACTGAAGCTTTCTTT

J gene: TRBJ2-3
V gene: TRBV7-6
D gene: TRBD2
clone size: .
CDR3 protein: CASSSGTSGGTDTQYF
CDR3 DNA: TGTGCCAGCAGCTCCGGGACTAGCGGGGGTACAGATACGCAGTATTTT

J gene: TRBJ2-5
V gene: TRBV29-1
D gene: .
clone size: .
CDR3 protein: CSVEEGVETQYF
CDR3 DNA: TGCAGCGTTGAAGAAGGGGTGGAGACCCAGTACTTC

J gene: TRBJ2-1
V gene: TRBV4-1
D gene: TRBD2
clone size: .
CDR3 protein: CASSLPLTSEPYNEQFF
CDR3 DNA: TGCGCCAGCAGCCTTCCCCTGACTAGCGAACCCTACAATGAGCAGTTCTTC

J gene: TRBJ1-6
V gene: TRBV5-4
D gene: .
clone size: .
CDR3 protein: CASSLKSLRANNSPLHF
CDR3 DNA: TGTGCCAGCAGCTTGAAATCGCTGAGGGCTAATAATTCACCCCTCCACTTT

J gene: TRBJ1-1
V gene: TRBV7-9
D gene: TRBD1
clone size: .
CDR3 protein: CASSLDRVNTEAFF
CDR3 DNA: TGTGCCAGCAGCCTAGACAGGGTAAACACTGAAGCTTTCTTT

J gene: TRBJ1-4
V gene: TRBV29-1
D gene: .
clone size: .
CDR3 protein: CSVGGGLF
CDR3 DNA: TGCAGCGTTGGGGGAGGGCTCTTT

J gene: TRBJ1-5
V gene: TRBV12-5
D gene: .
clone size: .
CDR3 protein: CASGLAQGYNQPQHF
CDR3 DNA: TGTGCTAGTGGTTTGGCACAGGGTTACAATCAGCCCCAGCATTTT

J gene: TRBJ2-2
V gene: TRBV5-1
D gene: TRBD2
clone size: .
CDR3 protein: CASSGGLAGGWTGELFF
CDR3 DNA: TGCGCCAGCAGCGGGGGACTAGCGGGGGGATGGACCGGGGAGCTGTTTTTT

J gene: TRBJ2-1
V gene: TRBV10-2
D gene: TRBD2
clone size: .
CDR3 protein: CASSESGGAGAINEQFF
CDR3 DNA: TGCGCCAGCAGTGAGTCGGGAGGAGCGGGGGCCATCAATGAGCAGTTCTTC

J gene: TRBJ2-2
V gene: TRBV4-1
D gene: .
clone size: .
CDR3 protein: CASSQGYGGGTGELFF
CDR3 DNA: TGCGCCAGCAGCCAAGGGTACGGGGGTGGAACCGGGGAGCTGTTTTTT

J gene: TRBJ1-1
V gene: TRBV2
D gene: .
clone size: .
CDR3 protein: CASSVGRGATEAFF
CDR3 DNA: TGTGCCAGCAGCGTAGGGAGGGGGGCCACTGAAGCTTTCTTT

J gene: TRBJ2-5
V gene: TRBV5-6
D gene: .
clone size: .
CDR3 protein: CASNWGGEKNF
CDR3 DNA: TGTGCCAGCAACTGGGGCGGAGAAAAAAACTTC

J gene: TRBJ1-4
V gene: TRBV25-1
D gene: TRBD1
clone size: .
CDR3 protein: CASSWDRGEKLFF
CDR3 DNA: TGTGCCAGCAGTTGGGACAGGGGCGAAAAACTGTTTTTT

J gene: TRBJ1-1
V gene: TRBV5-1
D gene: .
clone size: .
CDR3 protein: CASSSETGEAFF
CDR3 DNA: TGCGCCAGCAGCTCAGAAACAGGGGAAGCTTTCTTT

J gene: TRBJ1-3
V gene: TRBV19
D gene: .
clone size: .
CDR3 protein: CASGGSSGNTIYF
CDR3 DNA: TGTGCCAGTGGCGGGAGCTCTGGAAACACCATATATTTT

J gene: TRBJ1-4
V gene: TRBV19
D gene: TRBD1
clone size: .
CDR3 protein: CASSSRQGAGEKLFF
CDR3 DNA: TGTGCCAGTAGTTCTCGACAGGGGGCAGGTGAAAAACTGTTTTTT

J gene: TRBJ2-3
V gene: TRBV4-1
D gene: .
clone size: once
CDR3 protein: CASREAGSVSTQYF
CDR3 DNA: TGCGCCAGCAGAGAGGCGGGCAGCGTGAGTACGCAGTATTTT

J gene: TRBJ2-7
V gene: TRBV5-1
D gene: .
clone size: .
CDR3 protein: CASSHGGFDEQYF
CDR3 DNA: TGCGCCAGCAGTCACGGGGGTTTTGACGAGCAGTACTTC